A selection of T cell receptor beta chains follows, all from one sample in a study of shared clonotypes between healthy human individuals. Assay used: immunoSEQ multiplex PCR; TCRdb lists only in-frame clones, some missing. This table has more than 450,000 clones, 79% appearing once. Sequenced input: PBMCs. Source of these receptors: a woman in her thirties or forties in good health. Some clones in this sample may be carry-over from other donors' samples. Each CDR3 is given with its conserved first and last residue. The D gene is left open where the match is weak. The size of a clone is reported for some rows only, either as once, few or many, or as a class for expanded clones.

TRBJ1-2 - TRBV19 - TGTGCCAGTAGTATCAATTACAGGGACTACCTTAACTATGGCTACACCTTC CASSINYRDYLNYGYTF
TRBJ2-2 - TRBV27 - TGTGCCAGCCTCCCCGGCGTTAACACCGGGGAGCTGTTTTTT CASLPGVNTGELFF
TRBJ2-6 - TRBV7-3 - TGTGCCAGCAGCTCTGGGGCCAACGTCCTGACTTTC CASSSGANVLTF
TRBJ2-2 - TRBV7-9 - TGTGCCAGCAGCCTCGCCGGAACCGGGGAGCTGTTTTTT CASSLAGTGELFF
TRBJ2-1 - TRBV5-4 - TGTGCCAGCAGCCCGACTTCTAGCGATGAGCAGTTCTTC CASSPTSSDEQFF
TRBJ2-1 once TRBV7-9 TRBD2 TGTGCCAGCAGCCCGGCCCCCGGGGACTACGGCGATGAGCAGTTCTTC CASSPAPGDYGDEQFF
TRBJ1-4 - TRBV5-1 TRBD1 TGCGCCAGCAGAATGACAGGGGGTAATGAAAAACTGTTTTTT CASRMTGGNEKLFF
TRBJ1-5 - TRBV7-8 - TGTGCCAGCAGCTTAGGGGACCCCGGATCCAATCAGCCCCAGCATTTT CASSLGDPGSNQPQHF
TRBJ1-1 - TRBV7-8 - TGTGCCAGCAGCTCCCCCACACAGAACACTGAAGCTTTCTTT CASSSPTQNTEAFF
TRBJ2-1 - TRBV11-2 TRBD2 TGTGCCAGCAGCTTAGGGAGCGGGAGGGCCATGGATGAGCAGTTCTTC CASSLGSGRAMDEQFF
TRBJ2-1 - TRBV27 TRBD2 TGTGCCAGCAGTTTACGGGGGGTATTGAACAATGAGCAGTTCTTC CASSLRGVLNNEQFF
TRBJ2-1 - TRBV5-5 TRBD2 TGTGCCAGCAGCCGGACTAGCGGGCCCGACAATGAGCAGTTCTTC CASSRTSGPDNEQFF
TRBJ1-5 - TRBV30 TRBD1 TGTGCCTGGAGTGCGGACAGGGGTAGCAATCAGCCCCAGCATTTT CAWSADRGSNQPQHF
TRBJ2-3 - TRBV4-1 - TGCGCCAGCAGCCAACTGCTCGGGGCAGGCACAGATACGCAGTATTTT CASSQLLGAGTDTQYF
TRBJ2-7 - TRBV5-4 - TGTGCCAGCAGCTATGGAGTCTACGAGCAGTACTTC CASSYGVYEQYF
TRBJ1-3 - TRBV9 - TGTGCCAGCAGCCCGCTTTACTCTGGAAACACCATATATTTT CASSPLYSGNTIYF